In this sample, the clone carrying this TCR beta chain turned up many times. Building the TCR beta libraries relied on iRepertoire HTBI primers, and CDR3 regions underwent Arm-PCR. TCRdb ran MiXCR on the multiplex PCR reads and lists one entry per CDR3 protein. The table lists about half a million distinct CDR3 sequences, around 12% of them singletons, with roughly 9.3% in the top ten. This CDR3 has 15 amino acids. Trimming removed 3 bases from V and 2 bases from J, with 14 bases in between. The germline V gene has CDR1 KGHSH and CDR2 LQKENI. Time point in this sample: newly diagnosed GD, antithyroid drugs for less than 3 months. Extracted PBMC RNA gave rise to the TCR library. The sample belongs to a study of regulatory T cells in long-lasting Graves disease. This sample also belongs to another study, concerning T cells in Graves' hyperthyroidism and ophthalmopathy. That paper notes: A first-round RT-PCR of the TCR CDR3 used the HTBI primer set.

This receptor was identified in a woman aged 25 to 39 with Graves disease. The sample in question was peripheral blood mononuclear cells (PBMCs), obtained at new diagnosis, from a patient treated with antithyroid drugs. The genes are TRBV18 and TRBJ2-7; maybe TRBD2 (5 bases). CDR3 in DNA: TGTGCCAGCTCACCCGGTCAGCGGAAAGCCTACGAGCAGTACTTC. Protein product: CASSPGQRKAYEQYF.